This T cell receptor (beta chain) was sequenced for a study of blood T cell repertoires in COVID-19 (dated by TCRdb to the early 2020s). Study-wide context: Samples covering the acute and convalescent phases of COVID-19 were provided by collaborators in the United States, Italy and Spain. Where HLA class I and class II types were available, the types were taken from metadata supplied by the sample provider, not from assay-based typing. The samples were drawn from two sources: the first 160 participants of the ongoing ImmuneRACE study, and over 950 subjects contributed by 6 global collaborators. The prospective study material was composed of cDNA or gDNA derived from T cells, B-cell-depleted T cells, or PBMCs. Deeply sampled blood TCRbeta repertoires from subjects exposed to, actively infected with, or recovered from COVID-19 were included in the dataset. A de-identified subject ID, COVID-19 status, age in years and sex were almost always included in the sample metadata. The repertoires were released in a freely available public database intended as a resource for research on the immune response to SARS-CoV-2. Points the paper makes about the study in general: How much clinical and demographic metadata was included differed by source and by participant, and the metadata was provided uncurated.

On this clone itself: Its antigen has not been determined. Base quality data are lacking; no much larger clone is found one base away.

TCRbeta CDR3 regions were amplified from genomic DNA using the immunoSEQ Assay, a bias-controlled multiplex PCR. On the authors' methods: Nucleated cell counts per sample were estimated from amplification of reference gene primers within the assay. To quantify the absolute abundance of each unique TCRbeta CDR3 rearrangement, sequence reads were collapsed and filtered. For each sample, productive Simpson clonality was calculated by taking the square root of Simpson's diversity index across productive rearrangements. TCRdb re-hosts the immuneACCESS table, in-frame sequences only. Its copies lack some clones; in the studies checked, an unresolved V gene accounts for under half of them, and the cause for the rest is not known. Clonal size and the V and J genes are those of that table, whereas D and trimming came from the DNA. This sample has about 130,000 clones in its table, and around 73% of those were observed once. The top ten hold approximately 11% of the sample.

Samples from volunteer blood donors who had recovered from COVID-19 were contributed by a second Seattle source. Collaborating institutions collected whole blood in K2EDTA tubes following their own protocols. For TCRbeta analysis, collaborators shipped samples as frozen whole blood, isolated PBMCs, or DNA extracted from either of those sample types. The CDR3 spans 13 residues, from the cysteine through the phenylalanine. Only the CDR3 part of the read is kept: 39 bases, read in frame from the first base. Sequences LGHDT (CDR1) and YNNKEL (CDR2) are obtained from the germline V gene (reference sequence). V is clipped by 2 bases and J by 5 bases, and the sequence between their germline boundaries is 9 bases long.

The sequence was collected from a man in his fifties or sixties who had recovered from COVID-19. The specimen sequenced was peripheral blood. Recombination joined TRBV3-1 (or the pseudogene TRBV3-2) with TRBJ2-5; the D region possibly corresponds to TRBD1 (5 bases align). The nucleotide sequence is TGTGCCAGCAGCCAACAGGGTCGGGAGACCCAGTACTTC. This encodes CASSQQGRETQYF.